This is a list of T cell receptor beta chains from one sample in a study of radiotherapy plus CTLA-4 blockade in lung cancer. Profiled with immunoSEQ multiplex PCR; TCRdb holds only in-frame clones, not every one. The sample holds about 97,000 clones, roughly 74% seen once. Specimen: peripheral blood, collected from a patient treated with radiotherapy plus ipilimumab. These receptors were obtained from a human donor with non-small cell lung cancer who had a partial response to radiotherapy plus ipilimumab. Some clones in this sample may be carry-over from other donors' samples. Both conserved end residues are part of each CDR3. The order of the fields is D gene, V gene, clone size, J gene, CDR3 DNA, CDR3 protein. The D gene is left open where the match is weak. Clone size is shown for a subset of rows, as once, few, many or a class of expanded clone.

>TRBD1|TRBV7-2|few|TRBJ1-1
TGTGCCAGCAGCTTATGGGGACAGGAGAACACTGAAGCTTTCTTT
CASSLWGQENTEAFF
>.|TRBV5-1|.|TRBJ2-5
TGCGCCAGCAGCTGGGGAGAGGTTGGGACCCAGTACTTC
CASSWGEVGTQYF
>.|TRBV10-3|.|TRBJ1-1
TGTGCCATCAGTGAGGGCGGAGCAGGGACTGAAGCTTTCTTT
CAISEGGAGTEAFF
>TRBD2|TRBV14|medium-sized|TRBJ2-7
TGTGCCAGCAGCCCCGGTCAGTCTAGCGGGAGATATAAGCAGTACTTC
CASSPGQSSGRYKQYF
>TRBD2|TRBV7-2|once|TRBJ2-7
TGTGCCAGCAGCTTAAATTCGGCGGGGGGACCCTACGAGCAGTACTTC
CASSLNSAGGPYEQYF
>TRBD2|TRBV28|.|TRBJ2-1
TGTGCCAGCAGTTACGCCGATAGCGGGGGGGCCTACCCCTACAATGAGCAGTTCTTC
CASSYADSGGAYPYNEQFF
>.|TRBV7-7|.|TRBJ2-7
TGTGCCAGCAGCTTGACTCAGAGCTACGAGCAGTACTTC
CASSLTQSYEQYF
>.|TRBV19|once|TRBJ1-2
TGTGCCAGTAGTATAGCTCCTTCGGGCGCAGGGCATGGCTACACCTTC
CASSIAPSGAGHGYTF
>TRBD1|TRBV5-4|.|TRBJ1-6
TGTGCCAGCAGCCCGCGACAGGGGAGTGATTCACCCCTCCACTTT
CASSPRQGSDSPLHF
>.|TRBV7-8|.|TRBJ2-6
TGTGCCAGCAGCTTAAGGACTGTCTCTGGGGCCAACGTCCTGACTTTC
CASSLRTVSGANVLTF
>TRBD1|TRBV5-1|.|TRBJ2-5
TGCGCCAGCAGCTTGAGGGACAGGGGGGAGACCCAGTACTTC
CASSLRDRGETQYF
>TRBD1|TRBV6-6|.|TRBJ1-2
TGTGCCAGCAGCCTCGACAGGGGAGTCGGCTACACCTTC
CASSLDRGVGYTF
>TRBD2|TRBV5-4|.|TRBJ2-2
TGTGCCAGCAGCTTCGAGCCTAGCGGGGGAAAGAACACCGGGGAGCTGTTTTTT
CASSFEPSGGKNTGELFF
>.|TRBV11-1|.|TRBJ1-5
TGTGCCAGCAGCTTTAATCATCTAGAGCCCCAGCATTTT
CASSFNHLEPQHF